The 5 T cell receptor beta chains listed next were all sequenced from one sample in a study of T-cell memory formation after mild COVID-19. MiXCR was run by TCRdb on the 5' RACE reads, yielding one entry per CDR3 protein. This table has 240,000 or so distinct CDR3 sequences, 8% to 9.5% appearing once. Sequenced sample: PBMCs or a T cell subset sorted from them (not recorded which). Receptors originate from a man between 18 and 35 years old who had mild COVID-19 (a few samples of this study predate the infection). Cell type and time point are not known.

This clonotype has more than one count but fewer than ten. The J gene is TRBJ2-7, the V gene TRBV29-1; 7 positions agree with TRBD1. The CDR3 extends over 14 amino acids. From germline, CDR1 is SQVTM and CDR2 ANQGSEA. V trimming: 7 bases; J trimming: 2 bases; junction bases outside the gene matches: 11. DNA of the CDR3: TGCAGCGCCCTGGAAGGCAGGGGGACCTACGAGCAGTACTTC. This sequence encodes CSALEGRGTYEQYF.

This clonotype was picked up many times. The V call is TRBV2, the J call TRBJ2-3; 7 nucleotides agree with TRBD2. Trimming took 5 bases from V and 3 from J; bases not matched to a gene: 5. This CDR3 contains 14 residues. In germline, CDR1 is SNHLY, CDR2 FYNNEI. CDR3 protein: CASSWRTRTDTQYF. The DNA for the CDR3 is TGTGCCAGCAGTTGGCGGACTAGAACAGATACGCAGTATTTT. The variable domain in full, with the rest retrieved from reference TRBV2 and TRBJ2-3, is EPEVTQTPSHQVTQMGQEVILRCVPISNHLYFYWYRQILGQKVEFLVSFYNNEISEKSEIFDDQFSVERPDGSNFTLKIRSTKLEDSAMYFCASSWRTRTDTQYFGPGTRLTVL.

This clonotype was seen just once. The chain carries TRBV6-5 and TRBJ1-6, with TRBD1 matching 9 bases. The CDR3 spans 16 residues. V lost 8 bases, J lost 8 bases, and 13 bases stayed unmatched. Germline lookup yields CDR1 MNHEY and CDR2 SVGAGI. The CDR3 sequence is CASRVRPGQGDSPLHF. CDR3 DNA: TGTGCCAGCCGGGTCCGCCCGGGACAGGGAGATTCACCCCTCCACTTT.

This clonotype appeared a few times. This CDR3 reads CASSVEEGWEQYF. The CDR3 bases are TGTGCCAGCAGCGTAGAGGAGGGTTGGGAGCAGTACTTC. The rearrangement uses TRBV9 and TRBJ2-7; possible D gene TRBD2, 6 bases. Germline CDR1 and CDR2: SGDLS and YYNGEE. Trimming took off 0 bases at V and 7 bases at J, with 11 bases between the two ends. The CDR3 totals 13 residues.

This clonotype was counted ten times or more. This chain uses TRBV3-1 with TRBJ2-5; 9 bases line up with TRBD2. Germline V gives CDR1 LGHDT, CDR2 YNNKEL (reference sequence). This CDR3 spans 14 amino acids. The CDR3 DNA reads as TGTGCTTCGACCGGCCTAGCGGGGAGGGAGACCCAGTACTTC. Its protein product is CASTGLAGRETQYF.